These 30 T cell receptor beta chains originate from one sample sequenced in a study of T cell responses to AZD1222 COVID-19 vaccine. Libraries were prepared by immunoSEQ multiplex PCR; TCRdb keeps only in-frame clonotypes and omits some of them. The sample carries 150,000 or so clones, 75% to 90% recorded once. The sample in question was peripheral blood, obtained on day 0 of MenACWY control vaccination. The receptor set was obtained from an adult in good health.

The chain joins TRBV5-1 to TRBJ2-5, with D tentatively TRBD1 (6 bases). Germline CDR1 and CDR2: SGHRS and YFSETQ. The V and J ends lost 2 bases and 7 bases respectively, with 6 bases between them. This CDR3 is 11 amino acids long. The CDR3 protein is CASSLGGTQYF. CDR3 coding DNA: TGCGCCAGCAGCTTAGGGGGGACCCAGTACTTC. The whole variable domain, remainder taken from reference TRBV5-1 and TRBJ2-5, is KAGVTQTPRYLIKTRGQQVTLSCSPISGHRSVSWYQQTPGQGLQFLFEYFSETQRNKGNFPGRFSGRQFSNSRSEMNVSTLELGDSALYLCASSLGGTQYFGPGTRLLVL.

The rearrangement uses TRBV6-1 and TRBJ1-6, with D maybe TRBD1 (6 bases). Between the trimmed V and J ends, which lost 4 bases and 3 bases, there was a span of 13 bases. From germline, CDR1 is MNHNS and CDR2 SASEGT. The CDR3 runs 16 residues. This CDR3 reads CASSAGTGFYNSPLHF. CDR3 DNA sequence: TGTGCCAGCAGTGCGGGAACAGGGTTCTATAATTCACCCCTCCACTTT.

CDR3 nucleotide sequence: TGTGCCAGCAGCCACTTCGGGCAGAATAATTCACCCCTCCACTTT. This codes for CASSHFGQNNSPLHF. V usage is TRBV7-2 and J usage is TRBJ1-6; D is unresolved. The CDR3 is 15 residues long. V lost 5 bases, J lost 5 bases, and 13 bases lay in between. Germline values: CDR1 SGHTA, CDR2 FQGNSA. The whole variable domain, filled in from reference TRBV7-2 and TRBJ1-6, reads GAGVSQSPSNKVTEKGKDVELRCDPISGHTALYWYRQSLGQGLEFLIYFQGNSAPDKSGLPSDRFSAERTGGSVSTLTIQRTQQEDSAVYLCASSHFGQNNSPLHFGNGTRLTVT.

The gene calls are TRBV19 and TRBJ2-7; the match to TRBD1 covers 12 bases. CDR3 length: 15 residues. CDR1 is LNHDA, CDR2 SQIVND, per germline (reference sequence). V was pared by 5 bases and J by 3 bases, with 5 bases of the junction left unmatched. DNA of the CDR3: TGTGCCAGTAGTTGGGGGACAGGGGGCTACTACGAGCAGTACTTC. Protein: CASSWGTGGYYEQYF.

For the CDR3, the DNA is TGTGCCAGCAGCCCCAGCTCCTACGAGCAGTACGTC. It encodes CASSPSSYEQYV. The chain links TRBV6-2 or TRBV6-3 to TRBJ2-7; no firm D call. This CDR3 has 12 amino acids. V lost 6 bases and J 0 bases, leaving 6 bases between the germline ends. Looked up from germline, CDR1 is MNHEY and CDR2 is SVGEGT.

The CDR3 reads CASSFGGAGNEQFF. CDR3 DNA: TGTGCCAGCAGTTTCGGGGGGGCCGGTAATGAGCAGTTCTTC. The chain uses TRBV6-6 and TRBJ2-1; 8 positions match TRBD2. This CDR3 spans 14 amino acids. Germline CDR1 and CDR2: MNHNY and SVGAGI (reference sequence). Trimming took 4 bases from V and 7 from J; bases not matched to a gene: 6.

The V and J genes are TRBV2 and TRBJ1-5, with D possibly being TRBD1 (5 bases). Germline V gives CDR1 SNHLY, CDR2 FYNNEI. The CDR3 runs 14 residues. The ends were cut back, 2 bases at V and 5 bases at J, with 10 bases in the middle. CDR3 protein: CASSEREGHQPQHF. CDR3 coding DNA: TGTGCCAGCAGTGAAAGGGAGGGACATCAGCCCCAGCATTTT.

The J gene is TRBJ2-5, the V gene TRBV7-6, with TRBD2 identical over 12 bases. This CDR3 has 15 residues. CDR1 and CDR2 (germline): SGHVS, FNYEAQ. Trimming cost V 5 bases and J 4 bases; bases outside gene matches: 5. CDR3 nucleotides: TGTGCCAGCAGCCCCAGGACTAGCGGGGTAGAGACCCAGTACTTC. This sequence encodes CASSPRTSGVETQYF.

With regard to this clone: A read error is likely, as this CDR3 ends without the conserved phenylalanine or tryptophan. Because the CDR3's place on the DNA is in doubt, the DNA is left out and the CDR3 is given as listed by TCRdb. This chain links TRBV19 with TRBJ1-2; the table gives TRBD1 as D, unverified against the DNA. 12 amino acids form the CDR3, both terminal residues included. Germline V gene data show CDR1 as LNHDA and CDR2 as SQIVND (reference sequence). This chain's CDR3 is CAISDRATMATP.

CDR3: CASRPGPPGRELFF. CDR3 in DNA: TGTGCCAGCAGACCGGGACCACCAGGCAGGGAGCTGTTTTTT. The V and J genes are TRBV13 and TRBJ2-2; TRBD1 or TRBD2 may be the D gene (5 bases each). This CDR3 has 14 amino acids. V dropped 6 bases and J dropped 9 bases, with 17 bases sitting between them. Germline-derived CDR1 and CDR2 are PRHDT and FYEKMQ (reference sequence).

This clone is a singleton in its sample. This chain uses TRBV18 with TRBJ1-2; the D is unclear. The CDR3 is made up of 14 amino acids. CDR1 and CDR2 (germline): KGHSH, LQKENI. The V and J ends lost 3 bases and 2 bases respectively, with 10 bases between them. The CDR3: CASSPSSRNYGYTF. DNA of the CDR3: TGTGCCAGCTCACCCTCGTCAAGGAACTATGGCTACACCTTC.

The chain recombines TRBV5-1 with TRBJ2-1; 7 nucleotides align to TRBD1. CDR3 length: 16 residues. Germline lookup yields CDR1 SGHRS and CDR2 YFSETQ. Germline trimming cut 0 bases from V and 5 bases from J; bases unmatched to any gene: 8. CDR3 protein: CASSLGTGTANNEQFF. The CDR3 nucleotides are TGCGCCAGCAGCTTGGGAACCGGGACAGCGAACAATGAGCAGTTCTTC.

This clone was counted only a few times. The V and J genes are TRBV11-2 and TRBJ1-1; possibly TRBD1 for D (6 bases). Germline V gene sequence: CDR1 SGHAT, CDR2 FQNNGV. With 0 bases removed from V and 1 base from J, the gap between germline ends came to 9 bases. The CDR3 is 15 residues long. For the CDR3, the DNA is TGTGCCAGCAGCTTAGAACCAGGGGCGAACACTGAAGCTTTCTTT. Its translation is CASSLEPGANTEAFF.

This chain uses TRBV4-1 with TRBJ1-6; maybe TRBD1 (5 bases). The CDR3 is made up of 16 amino acids. Looked up from germline, CDR1 is MGHRA and CDR2 is YSYEKL. V lost 0 bases, J lost 6 bases, and 12 bases lay in between. In nucleotides, the CDR3 is TGCGCCAGCAGCCAAGATGTGGGACGGATTAATTCACCCCTCCACTTT. Protein sequence: CASSQDVGRINSPLHF.

J is TRBJ2-5 and V is TRBV3-1 (or the pseudogene TRBV3-2); perhaps TRBD1 as D (6 bases). Trimming cost V 2 bases and J 4 bases, with 20 bases left between them. The CDR3 totals 17 residues. The germline gives CDR1 LGHDT, CDR2 YNNKEL (reference sequence). CDR3 coding DNA: TGTGCCAGCAGCCAAAGGAGGCTTGGACAGTCAGGAGAGACCCAGTACTTC. The encoded protein is CASSQRRLGQSGETQYF.

This clone has only one observation. The chain couples TRBV7-6 to TRBJ2-3, with D perhaps TRBD2 (6 bases). Germline V gene data show CDR1 as SGHVS and CDR2 as FNYEAQ. The length of the CDR3 is 15 residues. V was cut by 8 bases and J by 4 bases, with 19 bases left in between. The CDR3 sequence: CASALGVTGADTQYF. CDR3 coding DNA: TGTGCCAGCGCTTTGGGGGTGACGGGGGCAGATACGCAGTATTTT. Using reference TRBV7-6 and TRBJ2-3 for the parts outside the CDR3, the full variable domain is GAGVSQSPRYKVTKRGQDVALRCDPISGHVSLYWYRQALGQGPEFLTYFNYEAQQDKSGLPNDRFSAERPEGSISTLTIQRTEQRDSAMYRCASALGVTGADTQYFGPGTRLTVL.

V and J are TRBV9 and TRBJ2-3; 7 nucleotides agree with TRBD2. This CDR3 is built from 16 residues. V dropped 2 bases and J dropped 0; count of bases not matched to a gene: 6. Germline CDR1 is SGDLS and CDR2 is YYNGEE. As DNA, the CDR3 is TGTGCCAGCAGCGTTTCAGCGGGGTCTAGCACAGATACGCAGTATTTT. Translating gives CASSVSAGSSTDTQYF.

The gene calls are TRBV3-1 (or the pseudogene TRBV3-2) and TRBJ2-3; TRBD2 matches at 7 bases. CDR1 is LGHDT, CDR2 YNNKEL, per germline (reference sequence). The V and J ends lost 1 base and 4 bases, in that order; junction bases with no gene match: 8. There are 16 residues in the CDR3. CDR3 loop: CASSQVSAGSADTQYF. CDR3 in DNA: TGTGCCAGCAGCCAAGTGTCAGCGGGGTCCGCAGATACGCAGTATTTT.

Of note for this clone: The sample has other DNA sequences that encode this CDR3 too. The rearrangement links TRBV5-4 to TRBJ1-2; D is undetermined. This CDR3 spans 13 amino acids. From germline, CDR1 is SGHNT and CDR2 YYREEE (reference sequence). Trimming took off 0 bases at V and 2 bases at J, with 5 bases between the two ends. The CDR3 DNA sequence: TGTGCCAGCAGCTTGGAGGAAAACTATGGCTACACCTTC. It is translated as CASSLEENYGYTF.

This clone was seen more than once but under ten times. The gene calls are TRBV7-9 and TRBJ1-2; 7 bases fit TRBD1. Germline V gene data show CDR1 as SEHNR and CDR2 as FQNEAQ (reference sequence). CDR3 length: 13 amino acids. V shed 5 bases and J 8 bases; nucleotides not matched to a gene: 8. CDR3 sequence: CASSPTGYRGYTF. As DNA, the CDR3 is TGTGCCAGCAGCCCGACAGGGTACCGGGGCTACACCTTC.

The chain links TRBV6-5 to TRBJ2-7, with 12 nucleotides matching TRBD2. The CDR3 is 15 residues long. Germline CDR1 reads MNHEY; CDR2 reads SVGAGI. The trim removed 6 bases at V and 2 bases at J, leaving 5 bases unmatched. This CDR3 is CASRLLAGGAYEQYV. CDR3 nucleotides: TGTGCCAGCAGACTACTAGCGGGGGGCGCCTACGAGCAGTACGTC.

The chain carries TRBV9 and TRBJ1-4, with TRBD1 matching over 8 bases. The CDR3 runs 16 residues. With 4 bases clipped from V and 7 bases from J, the junction kept 12 bases outside the gene matches. Per germline, CDR1 SGDLS and CDR2 YYNGEE. The CDR3 here is CASSSRPGGAGEKLFF. The CDR3 region has the DNA TGTGCCAGCAGCTCAAGGCCAGGGGGCGCGGGTGAAAAACTGTTTTTT.

The J gene is TRBJ1-3, the V gene TRBV29-1; D call uncertain. The CDR3 is 13 residues long. Trimming shortened V by 4 bases and J by 0 bases, and 7 bases separated the two germline ends. Germline V CDR1 and CDR2: SQVTM, ANQGSEA. The CDR3 coding sequence is TGCAGCGTTGCGGACGGCTCTGGAAACACCATATATTTT. Protein: CSVADGSGNTIYF.

The V gene is TRBV7-8, the J gene TRBJ1-5, with D perhaps TRBD1 (5 bases). The CDR3 has 15 amino acids. CDR1 and CDR2 (germline): SGHVS, FQNEAQ. Trimming took off 5 bases at V and 2 bases at J, with 13 bases between the two ends. The CDR3 bases are TGTGCCAGCAGCCCCTGGGGGAAGGGCAATCAGCCCCAGCATTTT. Its translation is CASSPWGKGNQPQHF.

The chain is built from TRBV7-2 and TRBJ2-7, with TRBD1 as a possible D gene (6 bases). Looked up from germline, CDR1 is SGHTA and CDR2 is FQGNSA. The CDR3 length is 15 residues. V lost 0 bases to trimming and J lost 2 bases, with 11 bases between them. This CDR3 is CASSLAGQRAYEQYF. The CDR3 DNA follows: TGTGCCAGCAGCTTAGCCGGACAGAGGGCCTACGAGCAGTACTTC.

V is TRBV6-1 and J is TRBJ1-5, with D tentatively TRBD1 (6 bases). This CDR3 is 13 amino acids long. V lost 3 bases to trimming and J lost 7 bases, with 10 bases between them. CDR1 MNHNS and CDR2 SASEGT come from the germline V gene. As DNA, the CDR3 is TGTGCCAGCAGTGAGATACAGGGCCAGCCCCAGCATTTT. Its translation: CASSEIQGQPQHF.

This clone was picked up a small number of times. This chain links TRBV5-1 with TRBJ2-2; D not resolved. Germline V CDR1 and CDR2: SGHRS, YFSETQ. The CDR3 is made up of 12 amino acids. V was trimmed by 0 bases and J by 7 bases, leaving 4 bases between them. CDR3 loop: CASSLGGGELFF. As DNA, the CDR3 is TGCGCCAGCAGCTTGGGTGGCGGGGAGCTGTTTTTT.

The chain uses TRBV5-1 and TRBJ1-5; 7 bases align to TRBD1. CDR3 length: 15 residues. The ends lost 0 bases at V and 7 bases at J; junction bases unmatched: 7. Per germline, CDR1 SGHRS and CDR2 YFSETQ. CDR3 region: CASSLAGTAEQPQHF. CDR3 nucleotides: TGCGCCAGCAGCTTGGCCGGGACAGCGGAACAGCCCCAGCATTTT. Full variable domain (remainder filled in from reference TRBV5-1 and TRBJ1-5): KAGVTQTPRYLIKTRGQQVTLSCSPISGHRSVSWYQQTPGQGLQFLFEYFSETQRNKGNFPGRFSGRQFSNSRSEMNVSTLELGDSALYLCASSLAGTAEQPQHFGDGTRLSIL.

CDR3 region: CASSFTGTEQETQYF. CDR3 sequence (DNA): TGTGCCAGCAGTTTTACCGGGACAGAGCAAGAGACCCAGTACTTC. This chain joins TRBV28 and TRBJ2-5; 7 nucleotides align to TRBD1. With 3 bases clipped from V and 2 bases from J, the junction kept 6 bases outside the gene matches. The CDR3 contains 15 residues. The germline V gene has CDR1 MDHEN and CDR2 SYDVKM. Full variable domain (rest looked up from reference TRBV28 and TRBJ2-5): DVKVTQSSRYLVKRTGEKVFLECVQDMDHENMFWYRQDPGLGLRLIYFSYDVKMKEKGDIPEGYSVSREKKERFSLILESASTNQTSMYLCASSFTGTEQETQYFGPGTRLLVL.

The gene calls are TRBV29-1 and TRBJ2-1; D may match TRBD1 or TRBD2 (5 bases each). Germline CDR1 SQVTM, CDR2 ANQGSEA. The CDR3 has 14 residues. Deletions cut 4 bases from V and 9 bases from J, with 19 bases between. CDR3 amino acids: CSVASGTLISEQFF. Written as DNA, the CDR3 is TGCAGCGTTGCCTCCGGGACCCTTATTAGTGAGCAGTTCTTC.